Listed here are 19 T cell receptor beta chains from one sample, sequenced in a study of T cell responses to AZD1222 COVID-19 vaccine. The assay was immunoSEQ multiplex PCR, and TCRdb's table has in-frame clones only and misses some. This sample yields 120,000 to 150,000 clones, of which around 88% are seen a single time; over 13% belongs to the top ten. This specimen was peripheral blood, taken on day 0 of AZD1222 vaccination. The receptors originated from an adult in good health.

The chain recombines TRBV5-4 with TRBJ2-1; 10 positions agree with TRBD1. V trimming: 4 bases; J trimming: 8 bases; junction bases outside the gene matches: 9. The CDR3 is 15 residues long. Germline lookup yields CDR1 SGHNT and CDR2 YYREEE (reference sequence). CDR3 sequence (DNA): TGTGCCAGCAGCGACCGGGACAGGGGCGGCGATGAGCAGTTCTTC. Translation: CASSDRDRGGDEQFF.

The chain joins TRBV6-5 to TRBJ1-1; 8 bases map to TRBD1. With V trimmed by 6 bases and J by 0 bases, 3 bases remained unmatched. Germline-derived CDR1 and CDR2 are MNHEY and SVGAGI. This CDR3 spans 14 amino acids. This chain's CDR3 is CASRTDRVNTEAFF. CDR3 sequence (DNA): TGTGCCAGCAGAACGGACAGGGTGAACACTGAAGCTTTCTTT.

V usage is TRBV11-2 and J usage is TRBJ2-1; TRBD1 might be the D (5 bases). V lost 0 bases, J lost 4 bases, and 10 bases lay in between. The germline V gene has CDR1 SGHAT and CDR2 FQNNGV. The CDR3 runs to 15 residues. This CDR3 is CASSLDWGQYNEQFF. The CDR3 DNA reads as TGTGCCAGCAGCTTAGATTGGGGCCAATACAATGAGCAGTTCTTC.

This chain connects TRBV7-9 to TRBJ2-2; D might be TRBD1 (6 bases). CDR3 length equals 15 residues. The germline gives CDR1 SEHNR, CDR2 FQNEAQ (reference sequence). Deletions cut 5 bases from V and 6 bases from J, with 16 bases between. The CDR3 here is CASSPYGQIAGELFF. In nucleotides, the CDR3 is TGTGCCAGCAGCCCGTATGGACAGATCGCCGGGGAGCTGTTTTTT.

The chain links TRBV7-2 to TRBJ2-3, with D unclear. V dropped 5 bases and J dropped 5 bases, with 23 bases sitting between them. This CDR3 spans 17 amino acids. In germline, CDR1 is SGHTA, CDR2 FQGNSA. CDR3 in amino acids: CASSPARARGRGDTQYF. CDR3 DNA sequence: TGTGCCAGCAGCCCAGCCCGGGCGCGAGGACGTGGAGATACGCAGTATTTT.

This clone was counted between two and nine times. The chain couples TRBV5-5 to TRBJ1-5; perhaps TRBD1 as D (5 bases). Trimming removed 5 bases at V and 3 bases at J, with 12 bases between. Germline CDR1 and CDR2: SGHKS and YYEKEE (reference sequence). The CDR3 extends over 14 amino acids. The CDR3 coding sequence is TGTGCCAGCAGGGTAGGGGTGGACAATCAGCCCCAGCATTTT. As protein: CASRVGVDNQPQHF.

This rearrangement joins TRBV7-2 to TRBJ1-6; 7 nucleotides agree with TRBD1. Germline-derived CDR1 and CDR2 are SGHTA and FQGNSA. The CDR3 extends over 15 amino acids. V lost 3 bases and J lost 4; bases outside the gene matches: 3. In DNA form, the CDR3 reads TGTGCCAGCAGCTTGGCAGGGGGATATAATTCACCCCTCCACTTT. Protein sequence: CASSLAGGYNSPLHF.

The rearrangement joins TRBV29-1 to TRBJ2-7, with 9 bases matching TRBD1. CDR3 length: 13 amino acids. Germline V gives CDR1 SQVTM, CDR2 ANQGSEA. V lost 7 bases, J lost 3 bases, and 7 bases stayed unmatched. The CDR3 region is CSGGQGEYYEQYF. The CDR3 DNA follows: TGCAGCGGGGGACAGGGTGAATACTACGAGCAGTACTTC.

This rearrangement joins TRBV19 to TRBJ1-1; 11 nucleotides agree with TRBD1. This CDR3 contains 18 residues. The V segment lost 5 bases and the J segment 2 bases; nucleotides outside the gene matches: 13. In germline, CDR1 is LNHDA, CDR2 SQIVND (reference sequence). The CDR3 here is CASSPRRDRGRLNTEAFF. CDR3 sequence (DNA): TGTGCCAGTAGTCCCCGCCGGGACAGGGGGAGGCTAAACACTGAAGCTTTCTTT.

This clone was counted a few times. A junction end diverges from the germline sequence, so it may reflect a read error. This chain links TRBV5-4 with TRBJ1-1; 8 nucleotides match TRBD1. The length of the CDR3 is 15 residues. Germline loops: CDR1 SGHNT, CDR2 YYREEE (reference sequence). In DNA form, the CDR3 reads TGTGCCAGCAGCTTGGGGGACAGGATGAATACTGAAGCTTTCTTT. It yields the protein CASSLGDRMNTEAFF.

The chain is built from TRBV7-2 and TRBJ1-1; unclear D gene. The CDR3 contains 14 residues. Trimming left V 5 bases short and J 0 bases short, with 10 bases between. Germline loops: CDR1 SGHTA, CDR2 FQGNSA. CDR3 sequence reads: CASSPHQMNTEAFF. In nucleotides, the CDR3 is TGTGCCAGCAGCCCCCACCAAATGAACACTGAAGCTTTCTTT.

For this clone: Other DNA sequences in this specimen translate into the identical CDR3. This rearrangement joins TRBV20-1 to TRBJ2-1; D unresolved. Germline V CDR1 and CDR2: DFQATT, SNEGSKA (reference sequence). The CDR3 totals 11 residues. V lost 3 bases, J lost 7 bases, and 7 bases lay in between. The chain's CDR3 is CSARGSNEQFF. DNA for the CDR3: TGCAGTGCTAGGGGGTCGAATGAGCAGTTCTTC.

The V and J genes are TRBV19 and TRBJ2-3; D perhaps matches TRBD2 (6 bases). Trimming stripped 10 bases from V and 1 base from J, with 12 bases between. The CDR3 contains 13 residues. The germline V gene has CDR1 LNHDA and CDR2 SQIVND (reference sequence). CDR3 in DNA: TGTGCCACCAGACCTAGCGGCACAGATACGCAGTATTTT. Amino acids: CATRPSGTDTQYF.

The rearrangement joins TRBV6-5 to TRBJ2-3; D call uncertain. This CDR3 comprises 14 residues. CDR1 is MNHEY and CDR2 is SVGAGI in the germline V gene. V lost 0 bases, J lost 4 bases, and 8 bases lay in between. For the CDR3, the DNA is TGTGCCAGCAGTTACTCCTATTCGGCAGATACGCAGTATTTT. The encoded protein is CASSYSYSADTQYF.

The chain is built from TRBV10-3 and TRBJ1-1, with D maybe TRBD1 (5 bases). This CDR3 spans 13 amino acids. Between the trimmed V and J ends, which lost 6 bases and 1 base, there was a span of 9 bases. CDR1 is ENHRY and CDR2 is SYGVKD in the germline V gene. In nucleotides, the CDR3 is TGTGCCATCAGCCTCGGGGGGAACACTGAAGCTTTCTTT. This encodes CAISLGGNTEAFF.

The rearrangement joins TRBV7-3 to TRBJ2-3, with 12 nucleotides matching TRBD2. Germline CDR1 reads SGHTA; CDR2 reads FQGTGA. The J segment lost 7 bases and the V segment lost 3 bases, leaving 5 bases of the junction unmatched. The CDR3 is 15 residues long. The CDR3 sequence is CASSFPGLAGNTQYF. CDR3 bases: TGTGCCAGCAGCTTCCCTGGACTAGCGGGAAATACGCAGTATTTT.

The chain combines TRBV4-1 with TRBJ1-4, with no clear D. There are 17 residues in the CDR3. Germline CDR1 and CDR2: MGHRA and YSYEKL. V was clipped by 0 bases and J by 0 bases, with 11 bases between them. The CDR3 DNA is TGCGCCAGCAGCCAAGATGTAGGAGTCGCAACTAATGAAAAACTGTTTTTT. Translated, it gives CASSQDVGVATNEKLFF.

This chain connects TRBV28 to TRBJ1-2; D gene ambiguous. In germline, CDR1 is MDHEN, CDR2 SYDVKM. The CDR3 is made up of 15 amino acids. The V gene lost 8 bases and the J gene lost 0 bases, with 16 bases spanning the gap. This CDR3 is CASQGEGRANYGYTF. CDR3 sequence (DNA): TGTGCCAGCCAAGGAGAGGGCAGAGCTAACTATGGCTACACCTTC.

This clone was counted only a few times. The rearrangement joins TRBV20-1 to TRBJ1-1; D is possibly TRBD1 (5 bases). The CDR3 extends over 14 amino acids. Per the germline V gene, CDR1 is DFQATT and CDR2 is SNEGSKA (reference sequence). Trimming left V 3 bases short and J 0 bases short, with 11 bases between. The CDR3 DNA is TGCAGTGCTAGTGTGGGGGGTGTGAACACTGAAGCTTTCTTT. This gives the protein CSASVGGVNTEAFF.